Below, one T cell receptor (beta chain) is given with its context. This record belongs to a study of blood T cell repertoires in COVID-19. Study at large: T cells, B-cell-depleted T cells, or PBMCs provided the cDNA or gDNA that served as material.

Participants were aged 18 to 89 years, lived in under 25 US areas, and enrolled virtually. Cohort assignment relied on participant-reported clinical history. All recovered Cohort 3 donors got two negative PCRs, got clearance, or saw symptom resolution. Germline V lookup: CDR1 MNHEY, CDR2 SVGEGT. This CDR3 is built from 14 residues. V gave up 2 bases and J gave up 6 bases; unmatched junction bases: 4. Profiling relied on immunoSEQ multiplex PCR, and the TCRdb table lists in-frame clones only, not all of them. The sample lists about 310,000 clones, approximately 88% occurring once. Sample: PBMCs or T cells enriched from blood (not recorded which). This chain connects TRBV6-2 or TRBV6-3 to TRBJ2-1; TRBD2 aligns across 7 bases. The receptor was isolated from a man aged 55 to 70 who had recovered from COVID-19. CDR3 residues: CASSYGGRVNEQFF. As DNA, the CDR3 is TGTGCCAGCAGTTACGGGGGGAGGGTCAATGAGCAGTTCTTC.